The sequence of this T cell receptor beta chain was determined in a study of patients and donors after allogeneic stem cell transplantation. The CDR3 loop spans 14 amino acids. V shed 4 bases, J shed 5 bases, and the junction held 7 bases outside the gene matches. Germline CDR1 is DFQATT and CDR2 is SNEGSKA (reference sequence). MiXCR was run by TCRdb on the RT-PCR reads, yielding one entry per CDR3 protein. The data show some 960,000 distinct CDR3 sequences, with 15% to 20% seen just once and roughly 6% held by the top ten. The V gene is TRBV20-1, the J gene TRBJ2-5; TRBD1 aligns across 10 bases. The sample was blood, either unsorted or a sorted T cell fraction (not recorded which). The TCR originated in a human donor who was either an allogeneic HSCT recipient or a stem cell or donor lymphocyte infusion donor (not recorded which). It is not recorded whose cells these are; they may come from a transplant donor. The CDR3 DNA follows: TGCAGTGCTATTGGGACAGGGGTCGGGGAGACCCAGTACTTC. Translation: CSAIGTGVGETQYF.